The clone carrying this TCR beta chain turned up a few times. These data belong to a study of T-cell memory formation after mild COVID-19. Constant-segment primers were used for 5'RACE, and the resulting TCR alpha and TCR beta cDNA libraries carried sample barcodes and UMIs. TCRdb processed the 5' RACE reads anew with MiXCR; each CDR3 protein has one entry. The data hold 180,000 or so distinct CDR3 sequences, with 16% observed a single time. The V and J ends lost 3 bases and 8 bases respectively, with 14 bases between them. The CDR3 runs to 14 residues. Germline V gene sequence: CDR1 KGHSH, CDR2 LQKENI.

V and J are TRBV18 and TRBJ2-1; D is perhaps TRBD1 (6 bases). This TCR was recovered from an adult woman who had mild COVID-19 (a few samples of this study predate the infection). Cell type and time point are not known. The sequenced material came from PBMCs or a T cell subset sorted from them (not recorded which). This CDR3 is CASSPNRQADEQFF. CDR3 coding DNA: TGTGCCAGCTCACCTAATCGACAGGCCGATGAGCAGTTCTTC.